This TCR beta chain was observed in a study of CD8 T cells in Susac syndrome. Negative isolation yielded CD8+ and CD4+ T cells; FACS enriched TEMRA cells. CDR1 and CDR2 from the germline V gene are LGHDT and YNNKEL (reference sequence). The CDR3 covers 13 residues. Trimming cost V 2 bases and J 1 base, with 5 bases left between them. An amount of RNA that ranged from roughly 0.45 to 1 ug was reverse transcribed with random hexamers. Across 54 Vbeta and 13 Jbeta, immunoSEQ multiplex PCR amplified TCR beta CDR3. TCRdb re-analysed the immunoSEQ multiplex PCR reads in MiXCR, keeping a single row per CDR3 protein. In the table there are some 250,000 distinct CDR3 sequences, 90% to 97% of which are singletons.

Source material: CD4+ T cells from PBMCs. The V call is TRBV3-1, the J call TRBJ1-1; D remains ambiguous. The TCR comes from a human donor with Susac syndrome. The CDR3 nucleotides are TGTGCCAGCAGCCAAATAGAGAACACTGAAGCTTTCTTT. This encodes CASSQIENTEAFF.